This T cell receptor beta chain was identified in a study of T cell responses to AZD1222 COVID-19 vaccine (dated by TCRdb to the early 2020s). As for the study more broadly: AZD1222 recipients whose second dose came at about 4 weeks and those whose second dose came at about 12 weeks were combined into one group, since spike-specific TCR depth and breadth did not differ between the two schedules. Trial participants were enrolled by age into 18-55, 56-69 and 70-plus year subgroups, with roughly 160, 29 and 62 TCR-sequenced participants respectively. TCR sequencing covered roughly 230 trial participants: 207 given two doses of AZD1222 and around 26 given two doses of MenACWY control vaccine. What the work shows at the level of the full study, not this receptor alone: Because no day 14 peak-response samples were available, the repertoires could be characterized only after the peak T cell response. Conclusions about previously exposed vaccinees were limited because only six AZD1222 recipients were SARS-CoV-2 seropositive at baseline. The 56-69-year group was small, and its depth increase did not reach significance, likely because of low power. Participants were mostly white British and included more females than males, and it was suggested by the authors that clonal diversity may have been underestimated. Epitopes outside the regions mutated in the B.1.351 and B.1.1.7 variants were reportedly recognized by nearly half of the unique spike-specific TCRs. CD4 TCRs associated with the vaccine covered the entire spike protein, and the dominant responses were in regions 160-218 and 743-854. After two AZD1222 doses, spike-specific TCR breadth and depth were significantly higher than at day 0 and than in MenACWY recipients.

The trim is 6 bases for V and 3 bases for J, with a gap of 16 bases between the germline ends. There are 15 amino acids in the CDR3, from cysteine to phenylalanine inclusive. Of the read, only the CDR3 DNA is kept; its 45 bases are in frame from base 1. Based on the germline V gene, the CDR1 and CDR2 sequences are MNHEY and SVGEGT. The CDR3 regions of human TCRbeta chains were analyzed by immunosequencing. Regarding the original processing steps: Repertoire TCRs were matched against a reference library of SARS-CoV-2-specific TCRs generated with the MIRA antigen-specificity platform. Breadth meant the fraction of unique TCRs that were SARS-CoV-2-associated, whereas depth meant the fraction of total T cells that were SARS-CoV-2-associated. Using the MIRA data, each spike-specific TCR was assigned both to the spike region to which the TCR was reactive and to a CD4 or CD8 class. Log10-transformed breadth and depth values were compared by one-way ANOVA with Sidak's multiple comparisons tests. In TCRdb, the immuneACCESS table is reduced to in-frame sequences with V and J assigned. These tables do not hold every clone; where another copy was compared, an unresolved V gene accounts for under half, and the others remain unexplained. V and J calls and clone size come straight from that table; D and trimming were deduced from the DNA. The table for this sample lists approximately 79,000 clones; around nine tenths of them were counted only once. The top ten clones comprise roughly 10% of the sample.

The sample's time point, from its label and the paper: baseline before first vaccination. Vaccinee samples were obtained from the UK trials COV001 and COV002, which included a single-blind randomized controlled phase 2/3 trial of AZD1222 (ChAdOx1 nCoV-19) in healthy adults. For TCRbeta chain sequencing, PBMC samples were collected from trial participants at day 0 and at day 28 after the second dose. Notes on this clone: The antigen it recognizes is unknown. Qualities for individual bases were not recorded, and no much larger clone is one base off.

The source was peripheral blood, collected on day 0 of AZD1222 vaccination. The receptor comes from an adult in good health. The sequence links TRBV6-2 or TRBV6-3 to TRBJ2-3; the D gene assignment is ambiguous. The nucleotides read TGTGCCAGCAGCTCTCGTGGCGGTGTTACAGATACGCAGTATTTT. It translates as CASSSRGGVTDTQYF.